Shown below are 26 T cell receptor beta chains from a single sample sequenced in a study of identical twins (dated by TCRdb to between 2015 and 2016). Library preparation was by 5' RACE. The sequencer listed for this sample is Illumina HiSeq 2000. TCRdb passed the public sequencing reads through fastp at Q25 and MiXCR, retaining productive beta sequences. Rows merge per CDR3 protein into single entries with the most common DNA and genes. The sample table contains 500,000 or so distinct CDR3 sequences; only one count was recorded for 14% of them. About 1% of the sample comes from the top ten. This sample also appeared in a second study, on yellow fever vaccine responses in identical twins.

The sample taken for sequencing was CD4+ T cells sorted from blood. The source of these receptors is a woman aged 18-30 years in good health.

This clonotype was counted at least ten times. V is TRBV12-3 or TRBV12-4 and J is TRBJ1-2, with a weak D call TRBD1 (6 bases). Trimming cost V 8 bases and J 6 bases, with 19 bases left between them. The CDR3 is 14 residues long. The CDR3 region is CASAEPGHADGYTF. The CDR3 nucleotides read TGTGCCAGCGCCGAACCGGGACACGCAGATGGCTACACCTTC.

The chain employs TRBV4-2 and TRBJ2-3; D is perhaps TRBD2 (5 bases). V was trimmed by 1 base and J by 4 bases, leaving 9 bases between them. The CDR3 is 14 residues long. CDR1 and CDR2 from the germline V gene are LGHNA and YNFKEQ. The CDR3 loop reads CASSQGREADTQYF. The CDR3 region has the DNA TGTGCCAGCAGCCAAGGACGGGAAGCAGATACGCAGTATTTT.

In this sample, this clonotype turned up a few times. The CDR3 here is CASSELPGQGGETQYF. In DNA form, the CDR3 reads TGCGCCAGCAGCGAATTGCCGGGACAGGGGGGAGAGACCCAGTACTTC. This sequence joins TRBV5-1 and TRBJ2-5, with TRBD1 matching over 11 bases. Unmatched junction bases numbered 9, after V lost 4 bases and J lost 4 bases. The germline gives CDR1 SGHRS, CDR2 YFSETQ. CDR3 length equals 16 residues.

This clonotype occurred many times. The chain combines TRBV12-3 or TRBV12-4 with TRBJ2-1, with 10 positions matching TRBD2. V shed 4 bases and J 9 bases; nucleotides not matched to a gene: 9. This CDR3 comprises 15 residues. The CDR3 sequence: CASSSQAGGLGEQFF. In DNA form, the CDR3 reads TGTGCCAGCAGTTCCCAAGCGGGGGGGCTTGGTGAGCAGTTCTTC.

The table lists this clonotype with many counts. One end of the junction does not line up with germline, which may come from a read error. The chain is built from TRBV5-1 and TRBJ2-1; D is possibly TRBD2 (5 bases). CDR1 is SGHRS and CDR2 is YFSETQ in the germline V gene. The CDR3 runs 15 residues. The DNA for the CDR3 is TGTGCCAGCAGTTTAGTGAGCGGCGGATACAATGAGCAGTTCTTC. It codes for CASSLVSGGYNEQFF. Combining the CDR3 with reference TRBV5-1 and TRBJ2-1 gives the whole variable domain KAGVTQTPRYLIKTRGQQVTLSCSPISGHRSVSWYQQTPGQGLQFLFEYFSETQRNKGNFPGRFSGRQFSNSRSEMNVSTLELGDSALYLCASSLVSGGYNEQFFGPGTRLTVL.

This clonotype was detected only a few times. The chain is built from TRBV10-3 and TRBJ2-3, with unresolved D. Germline CDR1 and CDR2: ENHRY and SYGVKD. V lost 11 bases, J lost 5 bases, and 11 bases lay in between. The CDR3 has 11 residues. The chain's CDR3 is CAVAGLDTQYF. DNA of the CDR3: TGTGCCGTAGCTGGGTTAGATACGCAGTATTTT.

V is TRBV6-1 and J is TRBJ2-7; no clear D gene. V shed 7 bases and J shed 0 bases, with 13 bases lying between them. The CDR3 sequence is 14 residues long. Germline CDR1 MNHNS, CDR2 SASEGT. CDR3 in DNA: TGTGCCAGCAAAGTTAAACTCGACTCCTACGAGCAGTACTTC. Protein product: CASKVKLDSYEQYF.

As for this clonotype: A much more abundant neighbour one base away suggests this may be a read error. V is TRBV19 and J is TRBJ2-1; 9 nucleotides match TRBD1. Germline V gene data show CDR1 as LNHDA and CDR2 as SQIVND (reference sequence). V lost 4 bases, J lost 6 bases, and 4 bases stayed unmatched. The CDR3 is 14 amino acids. The CDR3 nucleotides are TGTGCCAGTAGTACGGGGACAGGGTTCAATGAGCAGTTCTTC. Residues: CASSTGTGFNEQFF.

In its sample, this clonotype was seen many times. The rearrangement uses TRBV12-5 and TRBJ2-1; 7 bases agree with TRBD1. Trimming took 1 base from V and 0 from J; bases not matched to a gene: 9. Per the germline V gene, CDR1 is LGHNT and CDR2 is FRNRAP. This CDR3 is 18 amino acids long. For the CDR3, the DNA is TGTGCTAGTGGTTTGGCGAAAAAGGACAGGAGCTCCTACAATGAGCAGTTCTTC. This codes for CASGLAKKDRSSYNEQFF. Together with reference TRBV12-5 and TRBJ2-1, the CDR3 gives the full variable domain: DARVTQTPRHKVTEMGQEVTMRCQPILGHNTVFWYRQTMMQGLELLAYFRNRAPLDDSGMPKDRFSAEMPDATLATLKIQPSEPRDSAVYFCASGLAKKDRSSYNEQFFGPGTRLTVL.

This chain links TRBV2 with TRBJ2-5; D is perhaps TRBD1 (5 bases). Trimming shortened V by 6 bases and J by 5 bases, and 13 bases separated the two germline ends. Germline CDR1 SNHLY, CDR2 FYNNEI. This CDR3 region has 13 residues. The CDR3 loop is CASRLQGMETQYF. The CDR3 region has the DNA TGTGCCAGCAGACTCCAGGGTATGGAGACCCAGTACTTC.

This clonotype turned up a few times. This chain joins TRBV29-1 and TRBJ1-4; D is ambiguous. This CDR3 has 15 residues. Trimming pared 7 bases from V and 5 bases from J, leaving 20 bases between. Germline CDR1 SQVTM, CDR2 ANQGSEA. CDR3 residues: CSGINDPLGNEKLFF. Written as DNA, the CDR3 is TGCAGCGGGATAAATGACCCCCTGGGGAATGAAAAACTGTTTTTT.

This chain links TRBV7-8 with TRBJ2-1; 7 nucleotides line up with TRBD1. Germline V gene lookup returns CDR1 SGHVS and CDR2 FQNEAQ. V was clipped by 9 bases and J by 15 bases; unmatched bases: 32. This CDR3 is built from 18 residues. The CDR3 loop reads CARAGFLLGQISPGWVFF. The CDR3 nucleotides are TGTGCCAGGGCTGGGTTTCTTCTGGGACAGATAAGCCCAGGATGGGTGTTCTTC. The full variable domain, in which reference TRBV7-8 and TRBJ2-1 provide the parts outside the CDR3, is GAGVSQSPRYKVAKRGQDVALRCDPISGHVSLFWYQQALGQGPEFLTYFQNEAQLDKSGLPSDRFFAERPEGSVSTLKIQRTQQEDSAVYLCARAGFLLGQISPGWVFFGPGTRLTVL.

This clonotype came up a few times. The J gene is TRBJ1-1, the V gene TRBV5-1; weak D call: TRBD1 (5 bases). This CDR3 spans 16 amino acids. The germline gives CDR1 SGHRS, CDR2 YFSETQ. V was cut by 4 bases and J by 0 bases, with 16 bases left in between. The CDR3 DNA is TGCGCCAGCAGCGCGCAGGGTCCCAGCCTGAACACTGAAGCTTTCTTT. Its translation: CASSAQGPSLNTEAFF.

This clonotype was seen more than once but under ten times. The rearrangement uses TRBV28 and TRBJ1-2; TRBD1 agrees at 8 bases. The CDR3 runs to 15 residues. Trimming at V came to 3 bases and at J to 4 bases, leaving 7 bases not matched to a gene. Germline V CDR1 and CDR2: MDHEN, SYDVKM. The DNA of the CDR3 is TGTGCCAGCAGTTTGGGGGGGGGGACAGGCTATGGCTACACCTTC. Translation gives CASSLGGGTGYGYTF.

This clonotype was detected a few times. The chain recombines TRBV7-8 with TRBJ2-7, with 7 bases lining up with TRBD1. V lost 5 bases, J lost 0 bases, and 7 bases stayed unmatched. Germline CDR1 SGHVS, CDR2 FQNEAQ. This CDR3 region has 15 residues. CDR3 amino acids: CASSPTGDSSYEQYF. The DNA of the CDR3 is TGTGCCAGCAGCCCAACAGGGGATAGCTCCTACGAGCAGTACTTC.

This clonotype has a count of ten or more. The rearrangement joins TRBV28 to TRBJ1-4; D is perhaps TRBD1 (5 bases). The length of the CDR3 is 13 residues. The V and J ends lost 5 bases and 5 bases respectively, with 9 bases between them. The germline V gene has CDR1 MDHEN and CDR2 SYDVKM. This CDR3 reads CASSTGHNEKLFF. CDR3 DNA: TGTGCCAGCAGTACGGGGCACAATGAAAAACTGTTTTTT.

The chain has TRBV30 and TRBJ2-5; 9 nucleotides agree with TRBD2. V shed 5 bases and J 2 bases; nucleotides not matched to a gene: 3. The CDR3 totals 13 residues. Germline values: CDR1 GTSNPN, CDR2 SVGIG (reference sequence). CDR3 sequence reads: CAWSSGAQETQYF. The CDR3 bases are TGTGCCTGGTCTAGCGGGGCGCAAGAGACCCAGTACTTC.

This clonotype was observed at least ten times. The rearrangement joins TRBV10-3 to TRBJ2-7; D might be TRBD1 (6 bases). The CDR3 length is 14 residues. Trimming removed 10 bases from V and 5 bases from J, with 21 bases in between. The germline V gene encodes CDR1 ENHRY and CDR2 SYGVKD. The CDR3, as DNA: TGTGCCACCCGACAGGCCATTCTTCACGACGAGCAGTACTTC. This codes for CATRQAILHDEQYF.

The J gene is TRBJ2-3, the V gene TRBV2, with D hard to call. CDR1 SNHLY and CDR2 FYNNEI come from the germline V gene. The CDR3 runs to 13 residues. V was cut by 3 bases and J by 4 bases, with 8 bases left in between. DNA of the CDR3: TGTGCCAGCAGTGACCCCTCTTCAGATACGCAGTATTTT. Translating it yields CASSDPSSDTQYF.

This clonotype was found a few times. J is TRBJ2-7 and V is TRBV6-2 or TRBV6-3; D is uncertain. CDR1 and CDR2 (germline): MNHEY, SVGEGT. This CDR3 has 14 amino acids. V was clipped by 5 bases and J by 0 bases, with 11 bases between them. Here the CDR3 DNA reads TGTGCCAGCAGTGGACGAAAAAGCTCCTACGAGCAGTACTTC. Protein sequence: CASSGRKSSYEQYF.

CDR3 sequence (DNA): TGTGCCAGCAGCGTAGAAGGACTTCCACGCGAGCAGTACTTC. Translating it yields CASSVEGLPREQYF. The chain employs TRBV9 and TRBJ2-7; maybe TRBD2 (5 bases). This CDR3 contains 14 residues. The V end lost 0 bases, the J end lost 6 bases, and 13 bases lay between the germline ends. Germline values: CDR1 SGDLS, CDR2 YYNGEE.

The CDR3 DNA reads as TGCAGTGCTAGGCCCCCCAGCGGGAGTAGAGTGCGTGAGCAGTTCTTC. It encodes CSARPPSGSRVREQFF. The chain has TRBV20-1 and TRBJ2-1, with TRBD2 identical over 8 bases. The germline CDR1 and CDR2 sequences are DFQATT and SNEGSKA (reference sequence). There are 16 residues in the CDR3. The V segment lost 3 bases and the J segment 9 bases; nucleotides outside the gene matches: 16.

CDR3 in amino acids: CASSGDSNTEAFF. CDR3 DNA sequence: TGTGCCAGCAGTGGTGACAGCAACACTGAAGCTTTCTTT. The V and J genes are TRBV6-1 and TRBJ1-1; D is possibly TRBD1 (5 bases). V lost 4 bases, J lost 2 bases, and 8 bases lay in between. Germline values: CDR1 MNHNS, CDR2 SASEGT. There are 13 residues in the CDR3.

This clonotype was picked up many times. This chain uses TRBV5-1 with TRBJ2-3; 7 bases line up with TRBD2. Germline CDR1 reads SGHRS; CDR2 reads YFSETQ. V shed 1 base and J 0 bases; nucleotides not matched to a gene: 2. The CDR3 has 15 residues. The CDR3 nucleotides read TGCGCCAGCAGCTTGCAGCGGGGCAGCACAGATACGCAGTATTTT. It is translated as CASSLQRGSTDTQYF. The whole variable domain, remainder taken from reference TRBV5-1 and TRBJ2-3, is KAGVTQTPRYLIKTRGQQVTLSCSPISGHRSVSWYQQTPGQGLQFLFEYFSETQRNKGNFPGRFSGRQFSNSRSEMNVSTLELGDSALYLCASSLQRGSTDTQYFGPGTRLTVL.

This chain uses TRBV11-2 with TRBJ2-7; D possibly corresponds to TRBD1 (6 bases). In germline, CDR1 is SGHAT, CDR2 FQNNGV. The CDR3 has 16 residues. Trimming stripped 5 bases from V and 0 bases from J, with 17 bases between. CDR3 in DNA: TGTGCCAGCAGCACCGTCAGGGGACCCAGCTCCTACGAGCAGTACTTC. Translating it yields CASSTVRGPSSYEQYF.

The genes are TRBV7-2 and TRBJ2-7; TRBD2 matches at 7 bases. The CDR3 consists of 16 residues. Trimming cost V 4 bases and J 7 bases; bases outside gene matches: 16. Germline loops: CDR1 SGHTA, CDR2 FQGNSA. CDR3 residues: CASSSKPGLSGGEQYF. CDR3 bases: TGTGCCAGCAGCTCAAAACCGGGACTCTCCGGGGGGGAGCAGTACTTC.